Listed here is a single T cell receptor (beta chain). The CDR3 length is 15 residues. V was cut by 3 bases and J by 1 base, with 7 bases left in between. Germline V gene sequence: CDR1 LNHDA, CDR2 SQIVND (reference sequence). The sample comes from a study of blood T cell repertoires in COVID-19. Across the study: Samples came from the United States, Italy and Spain, spanning acute and convalescent COVID-19.

Profiled with immunoSEQ multiplex PCR; TCRdb holds only in-frame clones, not every one. The sample has approximately 150,000 clones, around nine tenths seen once. What was sequenced was peripheral blood. The chain couples TRBV19 to TRBJ1-6, with unresolved D. The receptor comes from a man over 45 with active or convalescent COVID-19. CDR3 region: CASSMSRSYNSPLHF. For the CDR3, the DNA is TGTGCCAGTAGTATGTCGCGTTCCTATAATTCACCCCTCCACTTT.